This T cell receptor (beta chain) derives from a study of T cell repertoires in ileal Crohn's disease. For the study at large: Biopsies at the proximal margin of the resected specimen form MI samples.

The assay was immunoSEQ multiplex PCR, and TCRdb's table has in-frame clones only and misses some. Among several thousand clones listed, about 67% were seen once. Overall study findings and caveats: Every patient over 26.8% clonality showed endoscopic recurrence. Compared with CD4 T cells, sorted CD8 cells carried more expanded clones.

Specified time point: proximal margin of the surgical specimen (macroscopically non-inflamed). This clone came up a few times. Its antigen is unidentified. The source of this sequence is an adult with Crohn's disease. Sequenced material: ileal tissue.

The CDR3, as DNA: TGTGCCATCTCCCCCAGCCCAGATACGCAGTATTTT. Translating it yields CAISPSPDTQYF. The rearrangement uses TRBV10-3 and TRBJ2-3; no definite D call. Trimming removed 8 bases from V and 4 bases from J, with 10 bases in between. This CDR3 comprises 12 residues. Germline assignment: CDR1 ENHRY and CDR2 SYGVKD.